This entry concerns a single TCR beta chain. The data were obtained in a study of blood T cell repertoires in COVID-19. About the study: In each case, the material was cDNA or gDNA derived from T cells, B-cell-depleted T cells, or PBMCs.

The germline V gene has CDR1 SNHLY and CDR2 FYNNEI. CDR3 length: 11 amino acids. Trimming left V 3 bases short and J 8 bases short, with 5 bases between. Generated by immunoSEQ multiplex PCR, the TCRdb table keeps only in-frame clones and is missing some. Here the sample spans approximately 200,000 clones, about 80% being singletons. Sequencing was done on a sample of peripheral blood. This receptor was taken from a human donor with acute or convalescent COVID-19. The donor label of this sample is uncertain. The chain couples TRBV2 to TRBJ2-1, with D perhaps TRBD2 (5 bases). The CDR3, as DNA: TGTGCCAGCAGTGAGAGGGATGAGCAGTTCTTC. It is translated as CASSERDEQFF. Full variable domain (rest looked up from reference TRBV2 and TRBJ2-1): EPEVTQTPSHQVTQMGQEVILRCVPISNHLYFYWYRQILGQKVEFLVSFYNNEISEKSEIFDDQFSVERPDGSNFTLKIRSTKLEDSAMYFCASSERDEQFFGPGTRLTVL.